This T cell receptor (beta chain) emerged from a study of T cell responses to AZD1222 COVID-19 vaccine. Second doses at about 4 or about 12 weeks were pooled. TCRdb's copy holds only in-frame clones and misses some; the assay was immunoSEQ multiplex PCR. Of about 93,000 clones listed, roughly nine tenths are singletons. Germline V gene lookup returns CDR1 MNHEY and CDR2 SVGEGT. The V gene end was trimmed by 4 bases and the J gene end by 2 bases; junction bases not matched to a gene: 9. The CDR3 length is 16 residues. Worth noting for this clone: Its antigen is currently unknown.

Study conclusions and caveats: The donors showed a predominance of white British ancestry and of females, with possible underestimation of clonal diversity. Unmutated regions of variants are reportedly targeted by nearly half of spike-specific TCRs. Repertoire sampling was restricted to post-peak T cell response timepoints.

This TCR was recovered from an adult who received the AZD1222 COVID-19 vaccine. The gene calls are TRBV6-2 or TRBV6-3 and TRBJ2-3; TRBD2 matches at 7 bases. Sequencing was performed on peripheral blood, taken 28 days after the second AZD1222 dose. The CDR3 DNA follows: TGTGCCAGCAGTTTCCCCCTAGCGGCTAACACAGATACGCAGTATTTT. Its protein is CASSFPLAANTDTQYF.